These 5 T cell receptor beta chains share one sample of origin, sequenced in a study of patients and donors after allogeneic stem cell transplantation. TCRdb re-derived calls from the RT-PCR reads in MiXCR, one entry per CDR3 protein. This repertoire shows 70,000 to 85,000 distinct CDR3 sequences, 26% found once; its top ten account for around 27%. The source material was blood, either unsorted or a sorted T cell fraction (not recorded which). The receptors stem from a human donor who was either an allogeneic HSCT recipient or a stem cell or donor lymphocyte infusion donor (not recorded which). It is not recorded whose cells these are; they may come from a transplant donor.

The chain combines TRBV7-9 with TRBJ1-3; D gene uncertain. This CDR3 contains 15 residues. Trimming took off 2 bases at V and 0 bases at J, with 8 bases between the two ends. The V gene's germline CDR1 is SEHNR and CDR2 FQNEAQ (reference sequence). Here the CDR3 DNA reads TGTGCCAGCAGCTTACAGCCGCACTCTGGAAACACCATATATTTT. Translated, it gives CASSLQPHSGNTIYF.

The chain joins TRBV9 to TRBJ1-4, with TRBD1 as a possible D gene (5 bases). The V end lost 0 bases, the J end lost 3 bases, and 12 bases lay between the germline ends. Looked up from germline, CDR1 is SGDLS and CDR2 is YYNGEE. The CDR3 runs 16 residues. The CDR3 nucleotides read TGTGCCAGCAGCGTAGGAGGGGCCATTTCTAATGAAAAACTGTTTTTT. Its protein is CASSVGGAISNEKLFF.

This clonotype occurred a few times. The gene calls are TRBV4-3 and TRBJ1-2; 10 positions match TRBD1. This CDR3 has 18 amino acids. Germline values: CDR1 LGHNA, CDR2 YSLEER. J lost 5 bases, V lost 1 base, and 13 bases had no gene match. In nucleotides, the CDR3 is TGCGCCAGCAGCCAAGCGAGCCCGGGACAGGGGTTAGGGTATGGCTACACCTTC. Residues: CASSQASPGQGLGYGYTF.

CDR3 amino acids: CASSFGQSNTEAFF. The CDR3 region has the DNA TGTGCCAGCAGTTTTGGACAATCGAACACTGAAGCTTTCTTT. The chain employs TRBV12-3 or TRBV12-4 and TRBJ1-1; perhaps TRBD1 as D (5 bases). This CDR3 spans 14 amino acids. The germline V and J ends were trimmed by 3 bases and 1 base, with 9 bases remaining between them.

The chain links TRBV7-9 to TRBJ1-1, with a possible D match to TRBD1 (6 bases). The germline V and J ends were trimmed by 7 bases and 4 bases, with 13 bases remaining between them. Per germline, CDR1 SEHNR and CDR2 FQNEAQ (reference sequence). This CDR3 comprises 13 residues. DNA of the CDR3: TGTGCCAGCATCGTGGACAGCGGCACTGAAGCTTTCTTT. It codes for CASIVDSGTEAFF.